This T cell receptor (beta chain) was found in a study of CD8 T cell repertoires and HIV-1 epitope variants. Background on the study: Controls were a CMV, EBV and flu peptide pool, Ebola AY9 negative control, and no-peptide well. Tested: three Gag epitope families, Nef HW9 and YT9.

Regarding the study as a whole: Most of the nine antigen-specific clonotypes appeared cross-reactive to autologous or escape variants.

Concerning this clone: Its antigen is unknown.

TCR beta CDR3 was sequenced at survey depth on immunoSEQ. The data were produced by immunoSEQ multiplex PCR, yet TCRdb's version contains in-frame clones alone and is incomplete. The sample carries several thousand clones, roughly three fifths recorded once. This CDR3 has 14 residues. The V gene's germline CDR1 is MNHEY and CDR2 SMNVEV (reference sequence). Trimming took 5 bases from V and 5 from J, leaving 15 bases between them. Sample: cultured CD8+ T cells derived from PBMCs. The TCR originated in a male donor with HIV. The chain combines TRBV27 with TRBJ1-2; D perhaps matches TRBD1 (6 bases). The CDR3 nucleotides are TGTGCCAGCAGTCCCGGAGGACAGTCATATGGCTACACCTTC. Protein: CASSPGGQSYGYTF.